This T cell receptor beta chain was recovered during a study of blood T cell repertoires in COVID-19. Across the whole study: T cells, B-cell-depleted T cells, or PBMCs provided the cDNA or gDNA that served as material.

As handled by the study authors: Reference gene primer amplification in the assay estimated nucleated cell counts. The data were produced by immunoSEQ multiplex PCR, yet TCRdb's version contains in-frame clones alone and is incomplete. That table supplies the V and J calls and clone size; D and trimming were determined from the DNA. The table lists about 300,000 clones, around 85% of them singletons. There are 15 residues in the CDR3. CDR1 is MNHEY and CDR2 is SVGAGI in the germline V gene. Trimming removed 6 bases from V and 8 bases from J; junction bases left unmatched: 10. This clonotype originated in a human donor with COVID-19, enrolled during active disease. The donor label of this sample is uncertain. The chain employs TRBV6-5 and TRBJ1-6, with 7 bases that match TRBD1. Sequencing input: peripheral blood. The CDR3 sequence is CASSPSQGWHSPLHF. CDR3 sequence (DNA): TGTGCCAGCAGCCCATCACAGGGGTGGCATTCACCCCTCCACTTT.